These T cell receptor beta chains were read from a single sample in a study of cytomegalovirus exposure and HLA in healthy donors. Sequencing used immunoSEQ multiplex PCR; TCRdb keeps in-frame clones, though not all of them. The table includes about 93,000 clones, around three quarters detected once. Sequenced: PBMCs. The origin of the receptors is a man under 40 in good health and CMV-seronegative. Both conserved end residues are part of each CDR3. The order of the fields is V gene, D gene, J gene, clone size, CDR3 DNA, CDR3 protein. D genes are given only for firm matches. Clone size is given for some rows only: seen once, a few or many times, or a class if the clone is expanded.

TRBV14	.	TRBJ2-3	.	TGTGCCAGCAGCCAAGATCTGACAGATACGCAGTATTTT	CASSQDLTDTQYF
TRBV29-1	.	TRBJ2-7	.	TGCAGCGTGCTGGACAGACTTTACGAGCAGTACTTC	CSVLDRLYEQYF
TRBV5-5	TRBD2	TRBJ2-5	.	TGTGCCAGCACCGGGACTAGCGGAGACGAGACCCAGTACTTC	CASTGTSGDETQYF
TRBV4-2	TRBD1	TRBJ1-3	.	TGTGCCAGCAGCCCGGGGACAGGGGTAACAGGAAACACCATATATTTT	CASSPGTGVTGNTIYF
TRBV28	.	TRBJ2-7	.	TGTGCCAGCAGGGACAGACTCTCCTACGAGCAGTACTTC	CASRDRLSYEQYF
TRBV19	TRBD1	TRBJ1-2	.	TGTGCCAGTACCCCGGACAGGGTGGATGGCTACACCTTC	CASTPDRVDGYTF
TRBV4-3	TRBD1	TRBJ2-7	.	TGCGCCAGCAGCCAAGAAACCGGGACAGGGGGCTTCGAGCAGTACTTC	CASSQETGTGGFEQYF
TRBV5-1	.	TRBJ2-3	.	TGCGCCAGCAGCTTGGCCAGGTCAGGGGGGAATACGCAGTATTTT	CASSLARSGGNTQYF
TRBV5-1	TRBD1	TRBJ2-2	.	TGCGCCGGACGACAGGGCAACACCGGGGAGCTGTTTTTT	CAGRQGNTGELFF
TRBV28	TRBD1	TRBJ1-5	.	TGTGCCAGCAGTTTAATAAGGGGACAGGGCAATCAGCCCCAGCATTTT	CASSLIRGQGNQPQHF
TRBV4-1	.	TRBJ2-5	.	TGCGCCAGCAGCCCTCCGGGCCAAGAGACCCAGTACTTC	CASSPPGQETQYF
TRBV19	.	TRBJ2-1	.	TGTGCCAGTCGAGGCGGGACTGAGCAGTTCTTC	CASRGGTEQFF
TRBV27	TRBD1	TRBJ2-7	.	TGTGCCAGCAGTTGGGCATTCTCCGGGACAGCTAGCTACGAGCAGTACTTC	CASSWAFSGTASYEQYF
TRBV6-5	.	TRBJ1-4	few	TGTGCCAGCAGGGACACAGGAACCTTTAATGAAAAACTGTTTTTT	CASRDTGTFNEKLFF
TRBV30	TRBD1	TRBJ1-6	.	TGTGCCTGGAGTTACAGGGGTAGGGGTTCACCCCTCCACTTT	CAWSYRGRGSPLHF
TRBV30	TRBD1	TRBJ1-1	.	TGTGCCTGGAACTCTCTAAGACAGGGACCTAACACTGAAGCTTTCTTT	CAWNSLRQGPNTEAFF
TRBV7-8	TRBD1	TRBJ1-5	.	TGTGCCAGCAGCCAGAGGGACAGGGGGAATCAGCCCCAGCATTTT	CASSQRDRGNQPQHF
TRBV27	TRBD1	TRBJ1-4	.	TGTGCCAGCAGTTTTCGGACAGGCGAACTGTTTTTT	CASSFRTGELFF
TRBV4-3	TRBD1	TRBJ2-2	.	TGCGCCAGCAGCCAAGAGGGACAGGGTTTCCCCGGGGAGCTGTTTTTT	CASSQEGQGFPGELFF
TRBV5-1	.	TRBJ2-3	.	TGCGCCAGCAGCTTGGAGCGGCCCGGCACAGATACGCAGTATTTT	CASSLERPGTDTQYF
TRBV6-1	TRBD1	TRBJ1-1	.	TGTGCCAGCAGTAGGACAGGGATGAACACTGAAGCTTTCTTT	CASSRTGMNTEAFF
TRBV19	TRBD2	TRBJ2-1	.	TGTGCCAGTAGTTCCCGGACTAGCGGGGCCTACAATGAGCAGTTCTTC	CASSSRTSGAYNEQFF
TRBV29-1	TRBD1	TRBJ2-7	.	TGCAGCGCCGGGACAGGGTACGAGCAGTACTTC	CSAGTGYEQYF
TRBV25-1	.	TRBJ2-7	.	TGTGCCAGCGAAGACAGTTTCCACGTCGGGCCTAACTACGAGCAGTACTTC	CASEDSFHVGPNYEQYF
TRBV4-2	TRBD2	TRBJ2-5	.	TGTGCCAGCAGCCTCAGCGGGAGCCAAGAGACCCAGTACTTC	CASSLSGSQETQYF